Below, one T cell receptor (beta chain) is given with its context. Constant-region reverse primers amplified full-length variable regions, followed by semi-nested Nested Universal Primer A PCR. TCRdb re-analysed the 5' RACE reads in MiXCR, keeping a single row per CDR3 protein. The sample includes 7,000 to 9,000 distinct CDR3 sequences, just under 55% of them seen just once. The sorted Tregs were CD4+CD25+CD127-/low cells. This TCR was recovered from a female donor with breast cancer. Source material: Tregs sorted from a lymph node.

As DNA, the CDR3 is TGCAGTGGTTCCAGACAGAACACTGAAGCTTTCTTT. It codes for CSGSRQNTEAFF. The chain couples TRBV20-1 to TRBJ1-1; D not resolved. Germline V CDR1 and CDR2: DFQATT, SNEGSKA (reference sequence). V lost 7 bases and J lost 1, with 10 bases in between. This CDR3 spans 12 amino acids.